These T cell receptor beta chains were read from a single sample in a study of blood T cell repertoires in COVID-19. Produced via immunoSEQ multiplex PCR; TCRdb's table is partial and in-frame only. This repertoire shows roughly 150,000 clones, about 80% found once; its top ten account for roughly 0.58%. Specimen: peripheral blood. The source of these receptors is a man in his 60s with acute or convalescent COVID-19. Both conserved end residues are part of each CDR3. A D gene is named only where the DNA matches it firmly. The size entry is marked missing in some rows and otherwise reads once, few, many or a size class.

clone size,V gene,J gene,D gene,CDR3 DNA,CDR3 protein
few,TRBV5-1,TRBJ1-1,-,TGCGCCAGCAGCTTGTCTGGGGGGACTAACACTGAAGCTTTCTTT,CASSLSGGTNTEAFF
-,TRBV7-2,TRBJ1-1,TRBD1,TGTGCCAGCAGCTCAGGGGGTGGGAACACTGAAGCTTTCTTT,CASSSGGGNTEAFF
-,TRBV7-2,TRBJ2-5,-,TGTGCCAGCAGGGGAGTAACAGAGCTGGCCCAGTACTTC,CASRGVTELAQYF
-,TRBV6-5,TRBJ1-2,-,TGTGCCAGCAGTCCGGACAGCTACTATGGCTACACCTTC,CASSPDSYYGYTF
-,TRBV19,TRBJ2-2,-,TGTGCCAGTAGTATTGCCGTGGCAGGGACCGGGGAGCTGTTTTTT,CASSIAVAGTGELFF
-,TRBV7-2,TRBJ2-5,-,TGTGCCAGCAGCTCAAGATCGGGGCAAGAGACCCAGTACTTC,CASSSRSGQETQYF
-,TRBV28,TRBJ1-1,-,TGTGCCAGCAAAGGGACAAGGAACACTGAAGCTTTCTTT,CASKGTRNTEAFF
-,TRBV24-1,TRBJ1-5,-,TGTGCCACCAGTGATAGGAGAAAAAGCAATCAGCCCCAGCATTTT,CATSDRRKSNQPQHF
-,TRBV5-1,TRBJ2-7,-,TGCGCCAGCAGCTCCACGACAGGGAGGTCCGGCGAGCAGTACTTC,CASSSTTGRSGEQYF
-,TRBV2,TRBJ2-3,-,TGTGCCAGCAGGGATACAGGGTTCCCTGGAGATACGCAGTATTTT,CASRDTGFPGDTQYF
-,TRBV4-2,TRBJ1-1,-,TGTGCCAGCAGCCAAGGGTCAGTCTTAACAGAAAAGAACACTGAAGCTTTCTTT,CASSQGSVLTEKNTEAFF
-,TRBV24-1,TRBJ2-1,TRBD1,TGTGCCACCAGTGATACCCGGACAGGGGGAAATGAGCAGTTCTTC,CATSDTRTGGNEQFF
-,TRBV5-5,TRBJ2-2,-,TGTGCCAGCAGCTTGGTAACGGCGGCGAACACCGGGGAGCTGTTTTTT,CASSLVTAANTGELFF